This T cell receptor beta chain was identified in a study of T cells in localized non-small cell lung cancer. Study-wide results and limits: A median of roughly 50 of the top 100 tumor clones appeared in adjacent lung, which was paired and uninvolved. Because researchers sequenced only one region of the tumor, heterogeneity is still possible. A higher density of T cells in blood coincided with extended overall survival.

V lost 6 bases, J lost 5 bases, and 20 bases lay in between. This CDR3 region has 16 residues. Looked up from germline, CDR1 is MNHNY and CDR2 is SVGAGI (reference sequence). Clones were sequenced by immunoSEQ multiplex PCR, and TCRdb holds only the in-frame ones, with some missing. The sample yields under 65,000 clones, around nine tenths seen once. Regarding this clone: Its antigen is not known.

The sequencing here drew on peripheral blood, taken before any cancer treatment. V is TRBV6-6 and J is TRBJ2-1; possibly TRBD2 for D (6 bases). The TCR was taken from a man aged 40 to 70 with stage I squamous cell lung carcinoma. CDR3 amino acids: CASSYRLVPQNNEQFF. The CDR3 DNA sequence: TGTGCCAGCAGCTACAGACTAGTTCCACAGAACAATGAGCAGTTCTTC.